Each of the 24 T cell receptor beta chains below was sequenced from the same sample in a study of neurological immune-mediated disorders. TCRdb re-analysed the 5' RACE reads in MiXCR, keeping a single row per CDR3 protein. Here the sample spans about 49,000 distinct CDR3 sequences, more than 8% being singletons. Regarding time point: longitudinal time-point 1 (baseline). The specimen sequenced was PBMCs. The receptors stem from a woman aged 40 to 50 in good health.

The sample holds many counts of this clonotype. J is TRBJ2-7 and V is TRBV6-5; TRBD1 aligns across 7 bases. Germline-derived CDR1 and CDR2 are MNHEY and SVGAGI. The CDR3 has 14 residues. Losses at the gene ends were 2 bases for V and 6 bases for J; bases not matched to a gene: 7. This CDR3 is CASSYQGDLTEQYF. CDR3 bases: TGTGCCAGCAGTTACCAGGGGGATCTCACCGAGCAGTACTTC.

In this sample, this clonotype turned up many times. The chain couples TRBV6-2 or TRBV6-3 to TRBJ1-1; TRBD1 might be the D (5 bases). The germline V and J ends were trimmed by 4 bases and 2 bases, with 14 bases remaining between them. Germline V lookup: CDR1 MNHEY, CDR2 SVGEGT. This CDR3 is built from 15 residues. The CDR3 sequence is CASSSPRAVNTEAFF. The DNA for the CDR3 is TGTGCCAGCAGTTCCCCCAGGGCGGTCAACACTGAAGCTTTCTTT.

The rearrangement uses TRBV15 and TRBJ1-2, with D perhaps matching TRBD1 (5 bases). Germline V gene data show CDR1 as LNHNV and CDR2 as YYDKDF (reference sequence). The CDR3 runs to 12 residues. V was shortened by 8 bases and J by 4 bases, with 11 bases between the two germline ends. The CDR3 coding sequence is TGTGCCACCTCAGTGGGGCTCTATGGCTACACCTTC. It yields the protein CATSVGLYGYTF.

This clonotype was counted ten times or more. The rearrangement joins TRBV7-2 to TRBJ2-3; either TRBD1 or TRBD2 may fit D (6 bases each). The CDR3 has 17 residues. Germline V gives CDR1 SGHTA, CDR2 FQGNSA. Deletions cut 0 bases from V and 6 bases from J, with 19 bases between. CDR3 region: CASSLAGGLPLVDTQYF. The CDR3 DNA reads TGTGCCAGCAGCTTAGCGGGGGGCCTCCCATTAGTGGATACGCAGTATTTT.

This clonotype occurred a few times. For the CDR3, the DNA is TGCGCCAGCAGCTTGCGAGCAGAGTACAATGAGCAGTTCTTC. Its protein product is CASSLRAEYNEQFF. The J gene is TRBJ2-1, the V gene TRBV5-1; D ambiguous. This CDR3 is 14 amino acids long. CDR1 and CDR2 from the germline V gene are SGHRS and YFSETQ. Trimming took off 1 base at V and 4 bases at J, with 9 bases between the two ends.

In its sample, this clonotype was seen a few times. V usage is TRBV18 and J usage is TRBJ2-5; the match to TRBD1 covers 8 bases. This CDR3 is 15 amino acids long. Losses at the gene ends were 1 base for V and 5 bases for J; bases not matched to a gene: 6. Germline V gives CDR1 KGHSH, CDR2 LQKENI. The CDR3 loop reads CASSPLGQGAETQYF. CDR3 nucleotides: TGTGCCAGCTCACCACTAGGACAGGGTGCGGAGACCCAGTACTTC.

This clonotype was observed a handful of times. The chain joins TRBV9 to TRBJ1-6; 10 bases align to TRBD1. Germline V gene data show CDR1 as SGDLS and CDR2 as YYNGEE. V shed 0 bases and J 5 bases; nucleotides not matched to a gene: 5. The CDR3 loop spans 17 amino acids. In DNA, the CDR3 is TGTGCCAGCAGCGTAGGTGACAGGGGGCCTAATAATTCACCCCTCCACTTT. Amino acid sequence: CASSVGDRGPNNSPLHF.

V usage is TRBV19 and J usage is TRBJ1-1; D is possibly TRBD1 (5 bases). V dropped 6 bases and J dropped 5 bases, with 16 bases sitting between them. The CDR3 is 14 amino acids. Germline loops: CDR1 LNHDA, CDR2 SQIVND (reference sequence). CDR3 residues: CASSLNSGTTEAFF. For the CDR3, the DNA is TGTGCCAGTAGCCTAAATTCAGGGACTACTGAAGCTTTCTTT.

This clonotype was counted once. The chain has TRBV7-6 and TRBJ2-6; 7 nucleotides line up with TRBD1. Trimming at V came to 2 bases and at J to 0 bases, leaving 7 bases not matched to a gene. Germline V gene lookup returns CDR1 SGHVS and CDR2 FNYEAQ. The length of the CDR3 is 18 residues. CDR3 DNA sequence: TGTGCCAGCAGCTTATCGGTCAGGGGGAGCTCTGGGGCCAACGTCCTGACTTTC. This encodes CASSLSVRGSSGANVLTF.

This clonotype was found many times. The chain links TRBV6-6 to TRBJ1-2; no firm D call. With 8 bases removed from V and 4 bases from J, the gap between germline ends came to 14 bases. Per germline, CDR1 MNHNY and CDR2 SVGAGI (reference sequence). The CDR3 is 13 amino acids. Here the CDR3 reads CASRLSRVYGYTF. CDR3 nucleotide sequence: TGTGCCAGCCGGTTAAGTCGCGTCTATGGCTACACCTTC.

This clonotype was detected ten times or more. The rearrangement joins TRBV4-3 to TRBJ1-4; D is uncertain. V was shortened by 0 bases and J by 8 bases, with 16 bases between the two germline ends. Per germline, CDR1 LGHNA and CDR2 YSLEER. This CDR3 spans 16 amino acids. As DNA, the CDR3 is TGCGCCAGCAGCCAAGATGTAGGCTCCAGAGTAGAAAAACTGTTTTTT. It specifies CASSQDVGSRVEKLFF.

There are many counts of this clonotype. The rearrangement joins TRBV9 to TRBJ2-7, with D possibly called TRBD1 or TRBD2 (5 bases each). V lost 4 bases, J lost 1 base, and 15 bases lay in between. CDR1 SGDLS and CDR2 YYNGEE come from the germline V gene. The CDR3 has 15 amino acids. CDR3 residues: CASSSRDEPSYEQYF. The CDR3 nucleotides read TGTGCCAGCAGCTCCCGGGACGAACCGTCCTACGAGCAGTACTTC.

This clonotype has at least ten counts. The chain couples TRBV20-1 to TRBJ2-7, with 12 nucleotides matching TRBD1. V trimming: 6 bases; J trimming: 6 bases; junction bases outside the gene matches: 12. Germline assignment: CDR1 DFQATT and CDR2 SNEGSKA (reference sequence). The CDR3 runs to 15 residues. CDR3 loop: CSARHGTGGRFEQYF. Here the CDR3 DNA reads TGCAGTGCCCGACACGGGACAGGGGGCCGGTTCGAGCAGTACTTC.

This chain connects TRBV20-1 to TRBJ1-5, with 9 bases that match TRBD1. CDR3 size: 15 residues. The germline V gene has CDR1 DFQATT and CDR2 SNEGSKA (reference sequence). V shed 6 bases, J shed 3 bases, and the junction held 9 bases outside the gene matches. CDR3 bases: TGCAGTGCAACGACGGGACAGGGATACAATCAGCCCCAGCATTTT. Its protein product is CSATTGQGYNQPQHF.

This clonotype has ten or more counts. The gene calls are TRBV6-2 or TRBV6-3 and TRBJ2-1; 9 bases match TRBD1. The CDR3 loop spans 15 amino acids. Trimming at V came to 2 bases and at J to 9 bases, leaving 8 bases not matched to a gene. In germline, CDR1 is MNHEY, CDR2 SVGEGT. CDR3 sequence (DNA): TGTGCCAGCAGTTACGACGGACAGGGGCCGGGTGAGCAGTTCTTC. This translates into CASSYDGQGPGEQFF.

This clonotype was found once. Since no conserved phenylalanine or tryptophan closes the CDR3, a read error is the likely cause. The V call is TRBV5-1, the J call TRBJ1-4, with TRBD1 matching over 7 bases. Germline V gene sequence: CDR1 SGHRS, CDR2 YFSETQ. There are 15 residues in the CDR3. V lost 4 bases, J lost 4 bases, and 7 bases stayed unmatched. CDR3 DNA: TGCGCCAGCAGCATGGCCTCAGGGGGTAATGAAAAACTGTTTTCT. Protein product: CASSMASGGNEKLFS.

This clonotype was recorded at least ten times. The V call is TRBV29-1, the J call TRBJ2-2, with D tentatively TRBD2 (6 bases). The germline CDR1 and CDR2 sequences are SQVTM and ANQGSEA. There are 14 residues in the CDR3. V dropped 7 bases and J dropped 2 bases, with 14 bases sitting between them. The CDR3 DNA reads as TGCAGCGCCGCCGTCGCGGGAAACACCGGGGAGCTGTTTTTT. Protein sequence: CSAAVAGNTGELFF.

This clonotype was seen at least ten times. The rearrangement links TRBV4-3 to TRBJ1-4; possible D gene TRBD1, 5 bases. This CDR3 region has 16 residues. The V gene lost 0 bases and the J gene lost 7 bases, with 15 bases spanning the gap. Germline V gene sequence: CDR1 LGHNA, CDR2 YSLEER. The CDR3 protein is CASSQDPPGWGEKLFF. The CDR3 DNA reads TGCGCCAGCAGCCAAGATCCCCCAGGGTGGGGTGAAAAACTGTTTTTT.

This clonotype was found many times. The chain uses TRBV12-3 or TRBV12-4 and TRBJ1-2; 10 bases are a match to TRBD1. V gave up 6 bases and J gave up 10 bases; unmatched junction bases: 8. This CDR3 is built from 13 residues. The DNA for the CDR3 is TGTGCCAGCAGCCCGGGGACAGGGGATGCCTACACCTTC. Translation gives CASSPGTGDAYTF.

This clonotype appeared many times. The chain uses TRBV10-2 and TRBJ2-7; 11 bases are a match to TRBD2. Per germline, CDR1 WSHSY and CDR2 SAAADI. The CDR3 contains 15 residues. With V trimmed by 6 bases and J by 4 bases, 8 bases remained unmatched. Here the CDR3 DNA reads TGCGCCAGCAGATTCGGGACTAGCGGAAGTTACGAGCAGTACTTC. Its translation is CASRFGTSGSYEQYF.

This clonotype was detected only a few times. Here the CDR3 reads CSVETGGDTQYF. Written as DNA, the CDR3 is TGCAGCGTTGAAACAGGGGGAGATACGCAGTATTTT. This chain uses TRBV29-1 with TRBJ2-3; 8 nucleotides agree with TRBD1. The V gene end was trimmed by 2 bases and the J gene end by 5 bases; junction bases not matched to a gene: 0. The CDR3 extends over 12 amino acids. From germline, CDR1 is SQVTM and CDR2 ANQGSEA.

This clonotype was seen at least ten times. The chain has TRBV5-1 and TRBJ2-7; D unresolved. The CDR3 contains 14 residues. The germline gives CDR1 SGHRS, CDR2 YFSETQ. The ends were cut back, 3 bases at V and 6 bases at J, with 16 bases in the middle. CDR3 sequence: CASSSRLGSGEQYF. CDR3 sequence (DNA): TGCGCCAGCAGCTCGCGGCTGGGATCTGGCGAGCAGTACTTC. The whole variable domain, remainder taken from reference TRBV5-1 and TRBJ2-7, is KAGVTQTPRYLIKTRGQQVTLSCSPISGHRSVSWYQQTPGQGLQFLFEYFSETQRNKGNFPGRFSGRQFSNSRSEMNVSTLELGDSALYLCASSSRLGSGEQYFGPGTRLTVT.

The chain employs TRBV20-1 and TRBJ2-7; TRBD1 matches 10 bases. CDR3 size: 15 residues. V gave up 6 bases and J gave up 6 bases; unmatched junction bases: 14. Germline-derived CDR1 and CDR2 are DFQATT and SNEGSKA (reference sequence). The CDR3 here is CSATREDRGIVEQYF. The CDR3 DNA follows: TGCAGTGCCACAAGGGAGGACAGGGGGATAGTCGAGCAGTACTTC.

There are many counts of this clonotype. The CDR3 loop reads CSARPGFAVHYGYTF. The CDR3 coding sequence is TGCAGTGCTAGACCGGGGTTCGCGGTTCACTATGGCTACACCTTC. The gene calls are TRBV20-1 and TRBJ1-2; D is undetermined. This CDR3 is built from 15 residues. Trimming took off 2 bases at V and 3 bases at J, with 16 bases between the two ends. CDR1 DFQATT and CDR2 SNEGSKA come from the germline V gene (reference sequence).